These 14 T cell receptor beta chains were all obtained from the same sample, sequenced in a study of T cells in Graves' hyperthyroidism and ophthalmopathy. From RNA transcripts, TCR beta CDR3 regions were amplified. During a first-round RT-PCR of the TCR CDR3, the HTBI primer set was used. TCRdb re-analysed the multiplex PCR reads in MiXCR, keeping a single row per CDR3 protein. The sample gives roughly 840,000 distinct CDR3 sequences, over 35% of which show up once; approximately 10% is in the top ten. Input material: blood. These receptors were collected from a man between 18 and 29 years old with Graves' hyperthyroidism.

This clonotype turned up a few times. This sequence joins TRBV7-9 and TRBJ2-2, with D unresolved. Germline V gene lookup returns CDR1 SEHNR and CDR2 FQNEAQ (reference sequence). The CDR3 extends over 14 amino acids. V lost 5 bases, J lost 3 bases, and 10 bases lay in between. The CDR3 nucleotides are TGTGCCAGCAGCCCCCAAGCCTACACCGGGGAGCTGTTTTTT. Protein product: CASSPQAYTGELFF.

This clonotype was detected once. The rearrangement links TRBV7-9 to TRBJ1-1, with D perhaps matching TRBD1 (6 bases). CDR3 size: 14 residues. Between the trimmed V and J ends, which lost 5 bases and 3 bases, there was a span of 13 bases. Germline V gene data show CDR1 as SEHNR and CDR2 as FQNEAQ (reference sequence). The CDR3 sequence is CASSPQGDYTEAFF. The DNA for the CDR3 is TGTGCCAGCAGCCCACAGGGTGATTACACTGAAGCTTTCTTT.

At least ten counts were recorded for this clonotype. J is TRBJ2-2 and V is TRBV24-1, with D perhaps matching TRBD1 (6 bases). Germline V gene data show CDR1 as KGHDR and CDR2 as SFDVKD. V was clipped by 12 bases and J by 0 bases, with 16 bases between them. This CDR3 region has 15 residues. CDR3 region: CASTSTGTNTGELFF. The DNA for the CDR3 is TGTGCCTCTACATCGACAGGTACGAACACCGGGGAGCTGTTTTTT.

The CDR3, as DNA: TGTGCCAGCAGCTTAGGGGACAACTATAATTCACCCCTCCACTTT. Amino acid sequence: CASSLGDNYNSPLHF. The chain recombines TRBV11-1 with TRBJ1-6; the D gene is possibly TRBD1 (6 bases). V lost 1 base, J lost 3 bases, and 7 bases lay in between. The CDR3 totals 15 residues. Germline values: CDR1 SGHAT, CDR2 FQDESV (reference sequence).

Comment on this clonotype: This sequence may be a read error, since a much larger clone differs from it by one base. V is TRBV9 and J is TRBJ2-7; 9 bases are a match to TRBD1. Germline CDR1 is SGDLS and CDR2 is YYNGEE. The CDR3 consists of 11 residues. J was trimmed by 5 bases and V by 7 bases; bases with no gene match: 1. The CDR3 sequence is CASGTGNEQYF. The CDR3 nucleotides are TGTGCCAGCGGGACAGGGAACGAGCAGTACTTC.

V is TRBV11-2 and J is TRBJ2-2; perhaps TRBD2 as D (5 bases). The germline V and J ends were trimmed by 3 bases and 3 bases, with 14 bases remaining between them. The CDR3 totals 16 residues. In germline, CDR1 is SGHAT, CDR2 FQNNGV. The CDR3 DNA is TGTGCCAGCAGCTTTTGGACGGCCGGGGACACCGGGGAGCTGTTTTTT. Amino acids: CASSFWTAGDTGELFF.

This clonotype came up many times. The chain links TRBV7-9 to TRBJ2-7; tentatively, D is TRBD1 (5 bases). Germline V gene sequence: CDR1 SEHNR, CDR2 FQNEAQ (reference sequence). This CDR3 has 13 residues. Trimming shortened V by 5 bases and J by 1 base, and 9 bases separated the two germline ends. CDR3 DNA: TGTGCCAGCAGCAACCAGGGTTCCTACGAGCAGTACTTC. Amino acid sequence: CASSNQGSYEQYF.

CDR3 DNA sequence: TGTGCCATCGGCTACCCCGGGGGCTATGGCTACACCTTC. This gives the protein CAIGYPGGYGYTF. The rearrangement joins TRBV6-5 to TRBJ1-2; the D gene is possibly TRBD1 (5 bases). The CDR3 extends over 13 amino acids. Germline CDR1 reads MNHEY; CDR2 reads SVGAGI. Deletions cut 10 bases from V and 4 bases from J, with 16 bases between.

The genes are TRBV25-1 and TRBJ1-3; unclear D gene. The CDR3 totals 13 residues. The ends were cut back, 6 bases at V and 8 bases at J, with 14 bases in the middle. Germline assignment: CDR1 MGHDK and CDR2 SYGVNS. The CDR3 region is CASRPGPGDTIYF. The CDR3 DNA follows: TGTGCCAGCAGACCTGGGCCGGGTGACACCATATATTTT.

This clonotype was counted many times. The rearrangement uses TRBV19 and TRBJ2-5, with D hard to call. Between the trimmed V and J ends, which lost 3 bases and 1 base, there was a span of 9 bases. This CDR3 is 14 amino acids long. Germline lookup yields CDR1 LNHDA and CDR2 SQIVND (reference sequence). DNA of the CDR3: TGTGCCAGTAGTATCACGGGTACCCAAGAGACCCAGTACTTC. This translates into CASSITGTQETQYF.

The genes are TRBV19 and TRBJ1-1; D remains unclear. Trimming removed 5 bases from V and 0 bases from J, with 16 bases in between. Germline V gene sequence: CDR1 LNHDA, CDR2 SQIVND (reference sequence). The CDR3 contains 16 residues. CDR3 sequence: CASSGIIGRVNTEAFF. The CDR3, as DNA: TGTGCCAGTAGTGGTATTATCGGACGGGTGAACACTGAAGCTTTCTTT.

A few counts support this clonotype. The V gene is TRBV19, the J gene TRBJ2-7, with a tentative D call TRBD2 (5 bases). CDR3 length: 17 amino acids. CDR1 LNHDA and CDR2 SQIVND come from the germline V gene (reference sequence). V was shortened by 6 bases and J by 2 bases, with 23 bases between the two germline ends. The CDR3 DNA sequence: TGTGCCAGTAGCCCAAAGGCGGGTTACCCGATGCCCTACGAGCAGTACTTC. Translating gives CASSPKAGYPMPYEQYF.

This clonotype was seen at least ten times. This chain links TRBV7-9 with TRBJ2-5, with D tentatively TRBD2 (5 bases). The CDR3 spans 15 residues. Trimming removed 0 bases from V and 5 bases from J, with 13 bases in between. CDR1 is SEHNR, CDR2 FQNEAQ, per germline (reference sequence). In nucleotides, the CDR3 is TGTGCCAGCAGCTTAGCGAGGGTAGCCAAGGAGACCCAGTACTTC. Protein product: CASSLARVAKETQYF.

This clonotype was counted between two and nine times. The V and J genes are TRBV12-3 or TRBV12-4 and TRBJ1-2; D ambiguous. There are 14 residues in the CDR3. V was clipped by 3 bases and J by 1 base, with 9 bases between them. CDR3 in amino acids: CASSFGTVNYGYTF. CDR3 coding DNA: TGTGCCAGCAGTTTTGGTACAGTTAACTATGGCTACACCTTC.